The source of this T cell receptor (beta chain) is a study of blood T cell repertoires in COVID-19 (dated by TCRdb to 2020 to 2021). For the wider study: Collaborator samples came from the United States, Italy and Spain and covered acute and convalescent phases of COVID-19. The samples were drawn from the first 160 participants of the ongoing ImmuneRACE study and from 1,254 subjects provided by 6 global collaborators. The dataset comprised deeply sampled blood TCRbeta repertoires from subjects exposed to, actively infected with, or recovered from COVID-19. Where available, HLA class I and class II types were obtained from metadata supplied by the sample provider rather than from assay-based typing. The repertoires were released in a freely available public database meant as a resource for research on the immune response to SARS-CoV-2. Nearly every sample came with metadata listing a de-identified subject ID, COVID-19 status, age in years and sex. The material from the prospective study consisted of cDNA or gDNA derived from T cells, B-cell-depleted T cells, or PBMCs. What the research found in general, with its limitations: The quantity of clinical and demographic metadata differed by source and by participant and was supplied without curation.

Participants in the prospective study were aged 18 to 89 years, lived in some 24 United States geographic areas, and enrolled through a virtual design. Cohort assignment in the prospective study relied on participant-reported clinical history from a screening survey and a study questionnaire. Mobile phlebotomists in the prospective study collected whole blood, serum and a nasopharyngeal or oropharyngeal swab from every participant. Prospective study participants could optionally give additional blood draws and questionnaires over an approximately two-month period. Before DNA extraction, prospective study blood samples were shipped either frozen or at room temperature. The immunoSEQ Assay, a bias-controlled multiplex PCR, was used to amplify TCRbeta CDR3 regions from genomic DNA. On the study's bioinformatics: Nucleated cell counts per sample were estimated from amplification of reference gene primers within the assay. Sequence reads were collapsed and filtered to measure the absolute abundance of every unique TCRbeta CDR3 rearrangement. For each sample, productive Simpson clonality was calculated as the square root of Simpson's diversity index across productive rearrangements. Sourced from immuneACCESS, this table was stored by TCRdb with only in-frame sequences that have V and J called. A share of the clones is absent; for the studies checked, an unresolved V gene accounts for under half, and the remainder has no known explanation. That table furnishes V, J and clone size, whereas the DNA furnished D and trimming. The sample table lists over 350,000 clones, approximately 87% of them with a count of one. Around 0.91% of the sample is taken by the ten largest.

The germline V gene gives CDR1 as SGHTA and CDR2 as FQGTGA. Trimming costs V 4 bases and J 3 bases, and their ends lie 8 bases apart. Inclusive of the bounding cysteine and phenylalanine, the CDR3 is 13 residues long. Only CDR3 DNA remains: 39 bases, in frame from the first base. As regards this clone: Its antigen specificity is not known. No quality values exist for individual bases; no much larger clone is one base distant.

This sequence originates from a woman aged 30 to 39 with acute COVID-19. The V and J genes are TRBV7-3 and TRBJ2-3, with a weak D call of TRBD2 (5 bases match). Sequencing used PBMCs or T cells enriched from blood (not recorded which). Read as DNA, the sequence is TGTGCCAGCAGCTCGTCGGGAACAGATACGCAGTATTTT. This sequence encodes CASSSSGTDTQYF.